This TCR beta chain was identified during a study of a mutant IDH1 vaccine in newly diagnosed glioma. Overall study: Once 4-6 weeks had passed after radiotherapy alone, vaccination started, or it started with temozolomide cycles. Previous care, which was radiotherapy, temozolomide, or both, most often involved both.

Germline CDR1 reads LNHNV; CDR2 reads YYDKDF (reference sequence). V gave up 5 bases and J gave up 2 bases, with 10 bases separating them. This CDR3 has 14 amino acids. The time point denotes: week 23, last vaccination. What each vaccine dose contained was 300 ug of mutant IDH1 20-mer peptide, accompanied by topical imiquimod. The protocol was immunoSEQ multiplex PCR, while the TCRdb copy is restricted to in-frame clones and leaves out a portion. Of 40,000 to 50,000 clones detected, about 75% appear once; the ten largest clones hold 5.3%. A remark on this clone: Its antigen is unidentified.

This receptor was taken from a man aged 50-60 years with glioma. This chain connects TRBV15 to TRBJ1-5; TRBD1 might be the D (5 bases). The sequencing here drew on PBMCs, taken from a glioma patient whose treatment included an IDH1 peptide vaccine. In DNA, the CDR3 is TGTGCCACCAGCCCTCGGGGGGGCAATCAGCCCCAGCATTTT. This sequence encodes CATSPRGGNQPQHF.